Reported below is one T cell receptor (beta chain). What it recognizes is unknown. This sample was taken from a study of cytomegalovirus exposure and HLA in healthy donors. The wider study: The early release's HLA-typed donors yielded 80 million to 95 million unique TCRs. Study-level points and caveats: Later analysis placed DRB1 highest and HLA-C lowest in TCR association rates, which differed by HLA locus.

The PCR was carried out with 60 Vbeta primers and 13 Jbeta primers. Using immunoSEQ multiplex PCR, the repertoire was profiled, and TCRdb retains in-frame clones only, with some absent. The sample carries approximately 280,000 clones, 86% recorded once. This CDR3 is 13 amino acids long. Trimming shortened V by 2 bases and J by 3 bases, and 4 bases separated the two germline ends. Germline V gives CDR1 MNHEY, CDR2 SMNVEV (reference sequence). This chain links TRBV27 with TRBJ1-4; no reliable D call. This sequence was found in a man aged 35 to 55 in good health and CMV-seropositive. Source material: PBMCs. CDR3 region: CASSLQSNEKLFF. CDR3 coding DNA: TGTGCCAGCAGTTTACAGTCTAATGAAAAACTGTTTTTT.